The entry below describes one TCR beta chain. Only cases whose brain tissue showed the highest T cell transcript signatures were sequenced. The data stem from a study of brain T cells in children with intractable seizures. Generated by immunoSEQ multiplex PCR, the TCRdb table keeps only in-frame clones and is missing some. The sample contains 35,000 to 50,000 clones, 90% of which appear only once. Sequences were derived from peripheral blood, sampled at surgery. This sequence was found in a girl aged 2 to 10 with tuberous sclerosis and intractable seizures.

The CDR3 DNA sequence: TGTGCCAGCAGAAAAGGGATGAACACTGAAGCTTTCTTT. It specifies CASRKGMNTEAFF. The chain is built from TRBV6-5 and TRBJ1-1; D is ambiguous. Germline V CDR1 and CDR2: MNHEY, SVGAGI. This CDR3 has 13 amino acids. Trimming stripped 6 bases from V and 0 bases from J, with 8 bases between.